This T cell receptor (beta chain) appears in the sequencing data of a study of identical twins. Germline V gene data show CDR1 as DFQATT and CDR2 as SNEGSKA (reference sequence). This CDR3 region has 14 residues. V was cut by 5 bases and J by 0 bases, with 11 bases left in between. One entry per CDR3 protein, called by TCRdb with MiXCR from the 5' RACE reads. The sample lists some 500,000 distinct CDR3 sequences; around 20% were seen once. This clonotype was detected only a few times. This sample was also put to use in a study of T cells expressing NK-cell markers.

The clonotype was recovered from a woman under 30 in good health. The sample consisted of CD4+ T cells sorted from blood. V usage is TRBV20-1 and J usage is TRBJ2-1; D may be TRBD2 (5 bases). CDR3 in DNA: TGCAGTGCTGAGGACTCGACCTCCTACAATGAGCAGTTCTTC. Translating gives CSAEDSTSYNEQFF.